Listed here are 20 T cell receptor beta chains from one sample, sequenced in a study of blood T cell repertoires in COVID-19. Sequencing was performed with immunoSEQ multiplex PCR; in TCRdb, only in-frame clones are kept and a portion is missing. The sample has 180,000 or so clones; around 80% are singletons. The specimen sequenced was peripheral blood. These TCRs come from a woman of 80 years or more with active or convalescent COVID-19.

The V and J genes are TRBV14 and TRBJ2-1; 7 nucleotides agree with TRBD1. The junction had 8 bases not matched to a gene; V was cut back by 4 bases and J by 8 bases. This CDR3 is 14 amino acids long. Per the germline V gene, CDR1 is SGHDN and CDR2 is FVKESK. CDR3 in DNA: TGTGCCAGCAGCCGCAGACAGGGTTGGGATGAGCAGTTCTTC. This gives the protein CASSRRQGWDEQFF.

This sequence joins TRBV11-3 and TRBJ2-5, with 8 bases matching TRBD2. The junction had 6 bases not matched to a gene; V was cut back by 5 bases and J by 4 bases. The CDR3 is 14 amino acids. Germline V gene sequence: CDR1 SGHNT, CDR2 YENEEA. CDR3 residues: CASSPGGAPETQYF. As DNA, the CDR3 is TGTGCCAGCAGCCCCGGGGGGGCCCCAGAGACCCAGTACTTC.

The rearrangement links TRBV11-2 to TRBJ2-5, with D tentatively TRBD2 (6 bases). V was pared by 3 bases and J by 4 bases, with 12 bases between. This CDR3 comprises 14 residues. From germline, CDR1 is SGHAT and CDR2 FQNNGV. The chain's CDR3 is CASSFYGGLETQYF. The CDR3 region has the DNA TGTGCCAGCAGCTTTTACGGGGGTTTAGAGACCCAGTACTTC.

The V gene is TRBV5-1, the J gene TRBJ2-5, with 9 bases lining up with TRBD2. Looked up from germline, CDR1 is SGHRS and CDR2 is YFSETQ. V shed 1 base, J shed 2 bases, and the junction held 9 bases outside the gene matches. The CDR3 is 17 amino acids. The CDR3 region is CASSLTGLAGNQETQYF. In DNA form, the CDR3 reads TGCGCCAGCAGCTTGACAGGCCTAGCGGGGAATCAAGAGACCCAGTACTTC.

The chain employs TRBV28 and TRBJ2-2, with D perhaps TRBD2 (6 bases). The V and J ends lost 5 bases and 0 bases respectively, with 10 bases between them. The CDR3 runs 15 residues. Germline lookup yields CDR1 MDHEN and CDR2 SYDVKM. DNA for the CDR3: TGTGCCAGCAGTCGCCGGGACTCGAACACCGGGGAGCTGTTTTTT. Translation: CASSRRDSNTGELFF.

The chain combines TRBV7-9 with TRBJ1-1, with TRBD1 matching 7 bases. Germline assignment: CDR1 SEHNR and CDR2 FQNEAQ (reference sequence). The CDR3 extends over 14 amino acids. The ends lost 5 bases at V and 0 bases at J; junction bases unmatched: 3. In DNA form, the CDR3 reads TGTGCCAGCAGCGCCGGGACAGTGAACACTGAAGCTTTCTTT. The encoded protein is CASSAGTVNTEAFF.

This chain connects TRBV6-2 or TRBV6-3 to TRBJ2-3; TRBD2 matches at 11 bases. Germline trimming cut 3 bases from V and 6 bases from J; bases unmatched to any gene: 8. The germline CDR1 and CDR2 sequences are MNHEY and SVGEGT. CDR3 length: 16 amino acids. CDR3 in amino acids: CASSYIAGGPPDTQYF. CDR3 bases: TGTGCCAGCAGTTATATAGCGGGGGGGCCTCCTGATACGCAGTATTTT.

The chain is built from TRBV11-3 and TRBJ2-1; D is perhaps TRBD1 (6 bases). CDR3 length equals 15 residues. Trimming took off 3 bases at V and 4 bases at J, with 13 bases between the two ends. Germline V CDR1 and CDR2: SGHNT, YENEEA. The CDR3 here is CASSFLGAEYNEQFF. The CDR3 bases are TGTGCCAGCAGCTTTTTGGGGGCGGAATACAATGAGCAGTTCTTC. Looking up the rest from reference TRBV11-3 and TRBJ2-1 gives the full variable domain: EAGVVQSPRYKIIEKKQPVAFWCNPISGHNTLYWYLQNLGQGPELLIRYENEEAVDDSQLPKDRFSAERLKGVDSTLKIQPAELGDSAVYLCASSFLGAEYNEQFFGPGTRLTVL.

On this clone itself: The same CDR3 arises from other DNA sequences in this sample as well. The V gene is TRBV5-1, the J gene TRBJ2-3, with D tentatively TRBD2 (6 bases). With 0 bases removed from V and 2 bases from J, the gap between germline ends came to 13 bases. This CDR3 has 16 residues. CDR1 is SGHRS, CDR2 YFSETQ, per germline. The CDR3 coding sequence is TGCGCCAGCAGCTTGGCGGGACTCGGGCTCACAGATACGCAGTATTTT. Its protein product is CASSLAGLGLTDTQYF.

This clone showed up just once. The CDR3 DNA sequence: TGTGCCTGGAGTCGGACTCTCGGGGACACTGAAGCTTTCTTT. Translating gives CAWSRTLGDTEAFF. The chain joins TRBV30 to TRBJ1-1; no clear D gene. Trimming removed 2 bases at V and 3 bases at J, with 13 bases between. The CDR3 is 14 amino acids. The germline V gene encodes CDR1 GTSNPN and CDR2 SVGIG (reference sequence).

The chain joins TRBV28 to TRBJ1-5; the D is unclear. Germline assignment: CDR1 MDHEN and CDR2 SYDVKM. The length of the CDR3 is 14 residues. Deletions cut 6 bases from V and 0 bases from J, with 9 bases between. CDR3 amino acids: CASRRSPSNQPQHF. In nucleotides, the CDR3 is TGTGCCAGCAGACGGAGCCCTAGCAATCAGCCCCAGCATTTT.

The chain is built from TRBV4-2 and TRBJ2-7; tentatively, D is TRBD1 (5 bases). Germline V CDR1 and CDR2: LGHNA, YNFKEQ. V dropped 2 bases and J dropped 3 bases, with 11 bases sitting between them. This CDR3 contains 14 residues. The CDR3 DNA reads TGTGCCAGCAGCCAAATAGACAGAGACTACGAGCAGTACTTC. This translates into CASSQIDRDYEQYF.

The CDR3 coding sequence is TGTGCCATCACCGATGCACCGGGACTAGGGGACGAGCAGTACTTC. It specifies CAITDAPGLGDEQYF. The chain has TRBV10-3 and TRBJ2-7; TRBD2 aligns across 8 bases. Unmatched junction bases numbered 13, after V lost 7 bases and J lost 5 bases. Germline V CDR1 and CDR2: ENHRY, SYGVKD. The CDR3 has 15 residues.

V gene TRBV3-1 (or the pseudogene TRBV3-2) combines with J gene TRBJ1-4; D perhaps matches TRBD1 (6 bases). Per the germline V gene, CDR1 is LGHDT and CDR2 is YNNKEL (reference sequence). V was shortened by 0 bases and J by 8 bases, with 13 bases between the two germline ends. This CDR3 has 15 residues. As DNA, the CDR3 is TGTGCCAGCAGCCAAGATCAGGGGATCAACGAAAAACTGTTTTTT. As protein: CASSQDQGINEKLFF.

This clone came up once. The chain is built from TRBV19 and TRBJ1-1; 7 bases fit TRBD1. The CDR3 is 15 residues long. Looked up from germline, CDR1 is LNHDA and CDR2 is SQIVND (reference sequence). V lost 5 bases to trimming and J lost 1 base; unmatched junction nucleotides: 7. The CDR3, as DNA: TGTGCCAGTAGTCCTCAGGGACAGTGGAACACTGAAGCTTTCTTT. It yields the protein CASSPQGQWNTEAFF.

V gene TRBV15 combines with J gene TRBJ2-7; D possibly corresponds to TRBD1 (5 bases). Between the trimmed V and J ends, which lost 2 bases and 5 bases, there was a span of 13 bases. CDR3 length equals 14 residues. Germline V lookup: CDR1 LNHNV, CDR2 YYDKDF (reference sequence). The CDR3 nucleotides are TGTGCCACCAGCAGAACCCAGGGTCAGCACGAGCAGTACTTC. Amino acids: CATSRTQGQHEQYF.

The V gene is TRBV2, the J gene TRBJ1-4; weak D call: TRBD1 (6 bases). The germline V gene has CDR1 SNHLY and CDR2 FYNNEI. This CDR3 is 13 amino acids long. CDR3 residues: CASGQWGNEKLFF. The CDR3 region has the DNA TGTGCATCCGGACAGTGGGGGAATGAAAAACTGTTTTTT.

The chain is built from TRBV19 and TRBJ1-1, with 7 bases matching TRBD1. The CDR3 sequence is 12 residues long. V gave up 8 bases and J gave up 2 bases; unmatched junction bases: 2. Germline loops: CDR1 LNHDA, CDR2 SQIVND (reference sequence). The chain's CDR3 is CASDRANTEAFF. CDR3 bases: TGTGCCAGTGACAGGGCCAACACTGAAGCTTTCTTT.

The chain joins TRBV5-1 to TRBJ2-2, with 9 nucleotides matching TRBD1. Losses at the gene ends were 4 bases for V and 3 bases for J; bases not matched to a gene: 10. The CDR3 spans 17 residues. The germline V gene encodes CDR1 SGHRS and CDR2 YFSETQ. The CDR3 coding sequence is TGCGCCAGCAGCCCCGGCCCGACAGGGGGGGACACCGGGGAGCTGTTTTTT. Its translation: CASSPGPTGGDTGELFF.

The rearrangement links TRBV7-9 to TRBJ2-7; D perhaps matches TRBD2 (6 bases). Germline V lookup: CDR1 SEHNR, CDR2 FQNEAQ (reference sequence). V was pared by 5 bases and J by 3 bases, with 11 bases between. The length of the CDR3 is 13 residues. CDR3 sequence (DNA): TGTGCCAGCAGCGCCGCGGGGCTCTACGAGCAGTACTTC. Translating gives CASSAAGLYEQYF.